This TCR beta chain is from a study of T-cell reconstitution after alpha-beta-depleted transplantation in children. Germline CDR1 MNHEY, CDR2 SMNVEV (reference sequence). This CDR3 has 16 residues. After removal of 3 bases from V and 5 bases from J, the junction contained 7 bases not matched to a gene. Unique molecular identifiers were incorporated into the prepared TCRbeta library. TCRdb re-called the PCR reads with MiXCR, one entry per CDR3 protein. The sample consists of some 500,000 distinct CDR3 sequences, 15% to 20% of them appearing once. Source: PBMCs from the stem cell graft donor, taken from the stem cell graft. The clonotype comes from a human donor who donated a stem cell graft to a child with acute lymphoblastic leukemia. This chain links TRBV27 with TRBJ2-1; 10 positions match TRBD2. The CDR3 DNA follows: TGTGCCAGCAGTTTCCTGCTAGGACTAGCGGACAATGAGCAGTTCTTC. It yields the protein CASSFLLGLADNEQFF.